This TCR beta chain was found in a study of cytomegalovirus exposure and HLA in healthy donors. Method: immunoSEQ multiplex PCR; TCRdb's copy keeps in-frame clones and lacks some. The data hold around 70,000 clones, with over 85% observed a single time. Trimming took off 2 bases at V and 8 bases at J, with 15 bases between the two ends. The CDR3 has 14 residues. Germline-derived CDR1 and CDR2 are MDHEN and SYDVKM. Sequences were obtained from PBMCs. This TCR derives from a young man in good health and CMV-seropositive. This sequence joins TRBV28 and TRBJ1-2, with D maybe TRBD1 (6 bases). The CDR3 sequence: CASSLGDRRGGYTF. In DNA form, the CDR3 reads TGTGCCAGCAGTTTAGGGGACCGAAGGGGGGGCTACACCTTC.